Presented here are 19 T cell receptor beta chains from one specimen sequenced in a study of T cell responses to AZD1222 COVID-19 vaccine. Profiled with immunoSEQ multiplex PCR; TCRdb holds only in-frame clones, not every one. Of about 95,000 clones in the sample, around nine tenths were seen once. The sequencing used peripheral blood, collected on day 0 of AZD1222 vaccination. Source of these receptors: an adult in good health.

J is TRBJ1-4 and V is TRBV19; D is uncertain. The CDR3 spans 11 residues. The germline gives CDR1 LNHDA, CDR2 SQIVND (reference sequence). V lost 8 bases to trimming and J lost 4 bases, with 5 bases between them. CDR3 amino acids: CASEYNEKLFF. The CDR3 coding sequence is TGTGCCAGTGAATATAATGAAAAACTGTTTTTT.

This chain links TRBV4-1 with TRBJ1-5; no reliable D call. CDR1 MGHRA and CDR2 YSYEKL come from the germline V gene. This CDR3 comprises 14 residues. V lost 0 bases and J 12 bases, leaving 15 bases between the germline ends. CDR3 protein: CASSQDPRTPLQHF. In nucleotides, the CDR3 is TGCGCCAGCAGCCAAGATCCGAGGACGCCACTCCAGCATTTT.

This sequence joins TRBV6-2 or TRBV6-3 and TRBJ2-1, with 8 bases fitting TRBD2. The germline CDR1 and CDR2 sequences are MNHEY and SVGEGT. CDR3 length equals 15 residues. V trimming: 4 bases; J trimming: 1 base; junction bases outside the gene matches: 3. CDR3 coding DNA: TGTGCCAGCAGTTTGACTAGCGAATCCTACAATGAGCAGTTCTTC. Translation gives CASSLTSESYNEQFF.

This chain joins TRBV5-1 and TRBJ2-3; tentatively, D is TRBD2 (5 bases). The germline gives CDR1 SGHRS, CDR2 YFSETQ. With 0 bases removed from V and 5 bases from J, the gap between germline ends came to 13 bases. The CDR3 runs 15 residues. The chain's CDR3 is CASSLGTSAGDTQYF. CDR3 bases: TGCGCCAGCAGCTTGGGGACTTCCGCTGGAGATACGCAGTATTTT.

This rearrangement joins TRBV6-4 to TRBJ2-1, with D tentatively TRBD2 (7 bases). Per germline, CDR1 MRHNA and CDR2 SNTAGT. This CDR3 region has 14 residues. V was clipped by 8 bases and J by 2 bases, with 13 bases between them. The CDR3 sequence is CASSRGGAYNEQFF. The CDR3 DNA sequence: TGTGCCAGCTCAAGGGGGGGGGCCTACAATGAGCAGTTCTTC.

This clone was seen just once. This chain links TRBV7-9 with TRBJ1-5, with D perhaps matching TRBD1 (6 bases). Germline-derived CDR1 and CDR2 are SEHNR and FQNEAQ (reference sequence). Trimming pared 4 bases from V and 0 bases from J, leaving 10 bases between. This CDR3 has 15 residues. The CDR3 loop is CASSYQGISNQPQHF. Written as DNA, the CDR3 is TGTGCCAGCAGCTACCAGGGGATTAGCAATCAGCCCCAGCATTTT. Using reference TRBV7-9 and TRBJ1-5 for the parts outside the CDR3, the full variable domain is DTGVSQNPRHKITKRGQNVTFRCDPISEHNRLYWYRQTLGQGPEFLTYFQNEAQLEKSRLLSDRFSAERPKGSFSTLEIQRTEQGDSAMYLCASSYQGISNQPQHFGDGTRLSIL.

The V gene is TRBV5-6, the J gene TRBJ2-7; a possible D gene is TRBD1 (6 bases). The germline V and J ends were trimmed by 3 bases and 3 bases, with 13 bases remaining between them. This CDR3 region has 14 residues. The germline V gene has CDR1 SGHDT and CDR2 YYEEEE. CDR3 residues: CASSSLRGDYEQYF. The CDR3 nucleotides read TGTGCCAGCAGCTCTCTCAGGGGTGACTACGAGCAGTACTTC.

V usage is TRBV11-2 and J usage is TRBJ1-3; possible D gene TRBD1, 5 bases. From germline, CDR1 is SGHAT and CDR2 FQNNGV. The CDR3 spans 13 residues. Trimming cost V 4 bases and J 2 bases, with 6 bases left between them. CDR3 DNA: TGTGCCAGCAGCTCACAGGCTGGAAACACCATATATTTT. Protein sequence: CASSSQAGNTIYF.

The rearrangement joins TRBV4-1 to TRBJ1-2, with TRBD1 matching 12 bases. The germline V gene encodes CDR1 MGHRA and CDR2 YSYEKL. The CDR3 is made up of 18 amino acids. Trimming removed 4 bases from V and 5 bases from J; junction bases left unmatched: 14. CDR3 in DNA: TGCGCCAGCAGCCCCCAGGCTGGGACAGGGGGCTATAGTTATGGCTACACCTTC. It translates to CASSPQAGTGGYSYGYTF.

The chain uses TRBV6-5 and TRBJ1-1, with 7 positions matching TRBD1. The CDR3 sequence is 16 residues long. Germline V gene lookup returns CDR1 MNHEY and CDR2 SVGAGI. The trim removed 0 bases at V and 6 bases at J, leaving 10 bases unmatched. CDR3 sequence reads: CASSYSRAGGGPEAFF. The DNA of the CDR3 is TGTGCCAGCAGTTACTCCCGGGCAGGGGGGGGACCTGAAGCTTTCTTT.

This rearrangement joins TRBV6-5 to TRBJ1-3; 8 bases agree with TRBD1. Germline CDR1 reads MNHEY; CDR2 reads SVGAGI. This CDR3 contains 13 residues. V was pared by 7 bases and J by 9 bases, with 8 bases of the junction left unmatched. DNA for the CDR3: TGTGCCAGCACAGGGGGCGCGCAGGGCACCATATATTTT. It codes for CASTGGAQGTIYF.

The chain couples TRBV29-1 to TRBJ2-3; no firm D call. This CDR3 contains 14 residues. V lost 4 bases, J lost 0 bases, and 11 bases lay in between. Germline CDR1 SQVTM, CDR2 ANQGSEA. CDR3 loop: CSVAKGSSTDTQYF. DNA of the CDR3: TGCAGCGTTGCAAAGGGCAGTAGCACAGATACGCAGTATTTT.

The count of this clone is one. The chain carries TRBV10-3 and TRBJ1-1; 8 nucleotides align to TRBD1. Unmatched junction bases numbered 5, after V lost 7 bases and J lost 1 base. The V gene's germline CDR1 is ENHRY and CDR2 SYGVKD. This CDR3 spans 14 amino acids. The CDR3 spells CAINRDRGNTEAFF. The CDR3, as DNA: TGTGCCATCAACAGAGACAGGGGGAACACTGAAGCTTTCTTT.

The chain combines TRBV30 with TRBJ2-5; 9 nucleotides align to TRBD2. There are 15 residues in the CDR3. Trimming cost V 4 bases and J 0 bases; bases outside gene matches: 6. Germline CDR1 and CDR2: GTSNPN and SVGIG (reference sequence). The chain's CDR3 is CAWISSGEYQETQYF. CDR3 in DNA: TGTGCCTGGATATCTAGCGGGGAGTACCAAGAGACCCAGTACTTC.

V gene TRBV5-1 combines with J gene TRBJ1-2; no clear D. Germline V CDR1 and CDR2: SGHRS, YFSETQ. V was shortened by 2 bases and J by 0 bases, with 11 bases between the two germline ends. There are 15 residues in the CDR3. CDR3 residues: CASSFSVQPNYGYTF. CDR3 in DNA: TGCGCCAGCAGCTTTTCCGTTCAGCCTAACTATGGCTACACCTTC.

V usage is TRBV12-3 or TRBV12-4 and J usage is TRBJ1-6; TRBD1 is a possible D gene (5 bases). V was cut by 7 bases and J by 12 bases, with 16 bases left in between. The CDR3 runs 13 residues. CDR3 sequence: CASTPSQGLPLHF. CDR3 in DNA: TGTGCCAGCACGCCCTCCCAGGGACTACCCCTCCACTTT.

The V gene is TRBV5-1, the J gene TRBJ2-3; D is uncertain. V was pared by 0 bases and J by 9 bases, with 5 bases between. CDR1 is SGHRS, CDR2 YFSETQ, per germline. The CDR3 has 11 residues. The CDR3 protein is CASSLDVTQYF. CDR3 nucleotide sequence: TGCGCCAGCAGCTTGGACGTAACGCAGTATTTT. Full variable domain (outside the CDR3, taken from reference TRBV5-1 and TRBJ2-3): KAGVTQTPRYLIKTRGQQVTLSCSPISGHRSVSWYQQTPGQGLQFLFEYFSETQRNKGNFPGRFSGRQFSNSRSEMNVSTLELGDSALYLCASSLDVTQYFGPGTRLTVL.

This clone came up a few times. The chain carries TRBV19 and TRBJ1-2; no firm D call. The length of the CDR3 is 14 residues. Germline V gene sequence: CDR1 LNHDA, CDR2 SQIVND (reference sequence). V was shortened by 5 bases and J by 6 bases, with 16 bases between the two germline ends. The CDR3 spells CASSPPSVSDGYTF. The CDR3 bases are TGTGCCAGTAGTCCCCCCTCAGTTAGCGATGGCTACACCTTC. Combining the CDR3 with reference TRBV19 and TRBJ1-2 gives the whole variable domain DGGITQSPKYLFRKEGQNVTLSCEQNLNHDAMYWYRQDPGQGLRLIYYSQIVNDFQKGDIAEGYSVSREKKESFPLTVTSAQKNPTAFYLCASSPPSVSDGYTFGSGTRLTVV.

The genes are TRBV5-6 and TRBJ2-1; perhaps TRBD2 as D (6 bases). The V gene's germline CDR1 is SGHDT and CDR2 YYEEEE. The V end lost 0 bases, the J end lost 10 bases, and 8 bases lay between the germline ends. This CDR3 is built from 12 residues. CDR3 protein: CASSLAAGEQFF. CDR3 bases: TGTGCCAGCAGCTTGGCGGCGGGGGAGCAGTTCTTC.